Below are 7 T cell receptor beta chains sequenced from a single sample in a study of brain T cells in children with intractable seizures. Generated by immunoSEQ multiplex PCR, the TCRdb table keeps only in-frame clones and is missing some. The repertoire has about 340,000 clones, over 85% of them found once; the top ten carry 5% to 7%. The time point was: blood from clinic visit 5 months post-surgery; TSC patient then seizure free. Sequences were derived from peripheral blood, sampled 4 to 5 months after surgery. The receptors here all came from a boy in the first two years of life with tuberous sclerosis and intractable seizures.

The V gene is TRBV7-6, the J gene TRBJ2-7; no firm D call. This CDR3 region has 13 residues. Trimming cost V 3 bases and J 2 bases, with 8 bases left between them. In germline, CDR1 is SGHVS, CDR2 FNYEAQ. CDR3 sequence reads: CASSFSETYEQYF. CDR3 sequence (DNA): TGTGCCAGCAGCTTCTCGGAGACCTACGAGCAGTACTTC.

The chain carries TRBV4-2 and TRBJ2-7; no definite D call. Germline CDR1 reads LGHNA; CDR2 reads YNFKEQ. The V end lost 4 bases, the J end lost 0 bases, and 7 bases lay between the germline ends. CDR3 length: 13 residues. CDR3 region: CASSPTNSYEQYF. The CDR3 region has the DNA TGTGCCAGCAGCCCGACAAACTCCTACGAGCAGTACTTC.

This clone was seen once. This chain links TRBV4-1 with TRBJ2-2; D not resolved. Trimming took off 2 bases at V and 2 bases at J, with 0 bases between the two ends. Germline V gives CDR1 MGHRA, CDR2 YSYEKL. The CDR3 runs 12 residues. CDR3 DNA: TGCGCCAGCAGCCAAAACACCGGGGAGCTGTTTTTT. It codes for CASSQNTGELFF.

This clone was detected only a few times. The rearrangement links TRBV15 to TRBJ2-1, with 9 bases fitting TRBD2. V lost 5 bases, J lost 5 bases, and 7 bases stayed unmatched. CDR1 is LNHNV and CDR2 is YYDKDF in the germline V gene (reference sequence). The length of the CDR3 is 15 residues. In DNA form, the CDR3 reads TGTGCCACCAGCGAAGAGGGACTAGCCAACAATGAGCAGTTCTTC. As protein: CATSEEGLANNEQFF. Looking up the rest from reference TRBV15 and TRBJ2-1 gives the full variable domain: DAMVIQNPRYQVTQFGKPVTLSCSQTLNHNVMYWYQQKSSQAPKLLFHYYDKDFNNEADTPDNFQSRRPNTSFCFLDIRSPGLGDTAMYLCATSEEGLANNEQFFGPGTRLTVL.

This clone is a singleton in its sample. The V and J genes are TRBV6-5 and TRBJ1-4; D is unresolved. Trimming cost V 8 bases and J 6 bases, with 13 bases left between them. The CDR3 contains 13 residues. In germline, CDR1 is MNHEY, CDR2 SVGAGI. CDR3: CASSGVRDEKLFF. The CDR3 nucleotides are TGTGCCAGCTCCGGGGTTAGGGATGAAAAACTGTTTTTT.

The chain employs TRBV2 and TRBJ1-2, with D tentatively TRBD1 (6 bases). Trimming left V 7 bases short and J 6 bases short, with 18 bases between. The germline gives CDR1 SNHLY, CDR2 FYNNEI. There are 14 residues in the CDR3. Here the CDR3 DNA reads TGTGCCAGCACGTCAACAGGGTTTTTGAATGGCTACACCTTC. Protein product: CASTSTGFLNGYTF.

Comment on this clone: Other DNA sequences in this sample translate to the same CDR3. V and J are TRBV12-3 or TRBV12-4 and TRBJ2-5; D gene uncertain. This CDR3 has 10 residues. The V and J ends lost 6 bases and 4 bases respectively, with 3 bases between them. The CDR3 loop reads CASRGETQYF. CDR3 DNA: TGTGCCAGCAGAGGAGAGACCCAGTACTTC.